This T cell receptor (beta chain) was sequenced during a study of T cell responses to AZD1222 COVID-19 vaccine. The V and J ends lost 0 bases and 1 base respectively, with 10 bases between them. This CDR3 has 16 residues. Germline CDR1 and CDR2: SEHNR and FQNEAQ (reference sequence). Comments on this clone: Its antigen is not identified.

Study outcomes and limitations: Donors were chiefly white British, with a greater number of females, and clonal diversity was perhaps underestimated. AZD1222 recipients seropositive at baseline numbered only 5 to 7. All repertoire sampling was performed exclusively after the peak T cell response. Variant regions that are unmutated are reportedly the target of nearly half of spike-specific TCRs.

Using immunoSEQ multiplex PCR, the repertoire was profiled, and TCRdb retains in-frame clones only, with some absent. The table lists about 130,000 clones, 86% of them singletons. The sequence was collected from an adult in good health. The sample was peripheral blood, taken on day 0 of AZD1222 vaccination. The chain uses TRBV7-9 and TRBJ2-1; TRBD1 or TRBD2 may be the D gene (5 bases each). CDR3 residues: CASSLARGGSYNEQFF. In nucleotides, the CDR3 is TGTGCCAGCAGCTTAGCAAGGGGCGGGTCCTACAATGAGCAGTTCTTC.